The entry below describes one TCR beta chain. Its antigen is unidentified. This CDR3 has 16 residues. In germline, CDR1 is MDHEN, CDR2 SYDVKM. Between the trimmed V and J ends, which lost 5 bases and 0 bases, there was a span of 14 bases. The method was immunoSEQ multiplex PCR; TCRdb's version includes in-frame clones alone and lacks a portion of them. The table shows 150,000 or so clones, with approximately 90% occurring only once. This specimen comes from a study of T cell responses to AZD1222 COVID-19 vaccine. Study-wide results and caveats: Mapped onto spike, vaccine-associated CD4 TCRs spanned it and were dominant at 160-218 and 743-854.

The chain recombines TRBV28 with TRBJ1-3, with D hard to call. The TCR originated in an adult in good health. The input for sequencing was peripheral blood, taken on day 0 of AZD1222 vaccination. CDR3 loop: CASSIHTASSGNTIYF. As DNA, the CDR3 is TGTGCCAGCAGTATACACACAGCGAGCTCTGGAAACACCATATATTTT.